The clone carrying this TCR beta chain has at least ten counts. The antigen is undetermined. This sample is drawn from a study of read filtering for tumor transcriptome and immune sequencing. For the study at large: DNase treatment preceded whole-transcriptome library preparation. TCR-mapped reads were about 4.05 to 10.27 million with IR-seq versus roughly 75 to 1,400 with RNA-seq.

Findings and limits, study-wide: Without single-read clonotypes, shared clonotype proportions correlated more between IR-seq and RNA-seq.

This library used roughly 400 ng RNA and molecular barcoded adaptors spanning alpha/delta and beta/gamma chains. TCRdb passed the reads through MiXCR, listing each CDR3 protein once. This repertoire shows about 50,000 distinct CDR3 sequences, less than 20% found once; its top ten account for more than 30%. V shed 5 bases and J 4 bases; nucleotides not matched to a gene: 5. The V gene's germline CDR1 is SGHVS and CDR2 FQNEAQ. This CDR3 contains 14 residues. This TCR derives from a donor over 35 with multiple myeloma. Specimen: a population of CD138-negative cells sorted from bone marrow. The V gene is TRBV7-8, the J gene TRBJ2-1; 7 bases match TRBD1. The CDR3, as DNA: TGTGCCAGCAGCAACCGGGACAGATACAATGAGCAGTTCTTC. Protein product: CASSNRDRYNEQFF.